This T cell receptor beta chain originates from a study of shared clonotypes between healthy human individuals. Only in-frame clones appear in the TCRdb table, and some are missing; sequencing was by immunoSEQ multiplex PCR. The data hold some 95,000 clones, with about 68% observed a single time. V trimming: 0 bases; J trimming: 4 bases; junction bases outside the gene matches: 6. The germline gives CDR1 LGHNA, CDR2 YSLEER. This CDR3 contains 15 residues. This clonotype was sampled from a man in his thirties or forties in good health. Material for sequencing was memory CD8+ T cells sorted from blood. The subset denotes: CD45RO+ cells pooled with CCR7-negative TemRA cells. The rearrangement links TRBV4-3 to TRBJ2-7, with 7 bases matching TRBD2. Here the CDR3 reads CASSQDTSGEYEQYF. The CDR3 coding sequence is TGCGCCAGCAGCCAAGATACGAGCGGGGAATACGAGCAGTACTTC.